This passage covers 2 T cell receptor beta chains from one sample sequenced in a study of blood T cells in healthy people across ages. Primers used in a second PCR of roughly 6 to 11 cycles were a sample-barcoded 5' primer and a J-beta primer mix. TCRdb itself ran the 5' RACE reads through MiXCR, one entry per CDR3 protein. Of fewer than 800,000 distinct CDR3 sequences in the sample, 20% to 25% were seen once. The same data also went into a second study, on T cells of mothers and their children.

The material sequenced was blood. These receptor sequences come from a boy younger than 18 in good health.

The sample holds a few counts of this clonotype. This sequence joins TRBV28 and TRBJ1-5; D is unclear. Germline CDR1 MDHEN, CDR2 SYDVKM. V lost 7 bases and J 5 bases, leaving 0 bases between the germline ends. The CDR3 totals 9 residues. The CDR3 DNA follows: TGTGCCAGCAATCAGCCCCAGCATTTT. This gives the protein CASNQPQHF.

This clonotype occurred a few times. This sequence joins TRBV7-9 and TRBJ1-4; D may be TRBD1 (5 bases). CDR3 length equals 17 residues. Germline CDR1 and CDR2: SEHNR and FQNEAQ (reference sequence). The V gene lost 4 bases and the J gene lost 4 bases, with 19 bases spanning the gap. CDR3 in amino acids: CASSSRPPYGGNEKLFF. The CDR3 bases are TGTGCCAGCAGCTCCCGCCCCCCATACGGGGGTAATGAAAAACTGTTTTTT. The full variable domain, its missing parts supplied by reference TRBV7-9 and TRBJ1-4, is DTGVSQNPRHKITKRGQNVTFRCDPISEHNRLYWYRQTLGQGPEFLTYFQNEAQLEKSRLLSDRFSAERPKGSFSTLEIQRTEQGDSAMYLCASSSRPPYGGNEKLFFGSGTQLSVL.